These 25 T cell receptor beta chains were all obtained from the same sample, sequenced in a study of OX40 agonist ivuxolimab in advanced cancers. Method: immunoSEQ multiplex PCR; TCRdb's copy keeps in-frame clones and lacks some. The top ten hold about 4% of the sample, which has some 79,000 clones, around 90% seen once. The sequencing used CD4+ or CD8+ T cells sorted from blood, collected in a trial of the OX40 agonist ivuxolimab. Source of these receptors: an adult with an advanced solid tumor such as melanoma, head and neck, liver or kidney cancer.

This clone was observed a handful of times. The V gene is TRBV4-1, the J gene TRBJ2-3; 7 bases align to TRBD2. CDR1 MGHRA and CDR2 YSYEKL come from the germline V gene. J lost 2 bases, V lost 2 bases, and 7 bases had no gene match. This CDR3 spans 16 amino acids. The CDR3 here is CASSQLWEGSTDTQYF. CDR3 sequence (DNA): TGCGCCAGCAGCCAATTATGGGAGGGGTCCACAGATACGCAGTATTTT.

The V and J genes are TRBV25-1 and TRBJ1-6; no definite D call. Deletions cut 4 bases from V and 7 bases from J, with 11 bases between. This CDR3 contains 14 residues. Per the germline V gene, CDR1 is MGHDK and CDR2 is SYGVNS. Here the CDR3 reads CASSGQDPNSPLHF. As DNA, the CDR3 is TGTGCCAGCAGTGGCCAGGACCCCAATTCACCCCTCCACTTT.

The chain is built from TRBV5-1 and TRBJ2-7, with D uncertain. Between the trimmed V and J ends, which lost 0 bases and 0 bases, there was a span of 7 bases. Per germline, CDR1 SGHRS and CDR2 YFSETQ. The CDR3 consists of 14 residues. As DNA, the CDR3 is TGCGCCAGCAGCTTGGCCGGTATCTCCTACGAGCAGTACTTC. It is translated as CASSLAGISYEQYF.

This chain uses TRBV6-5 with TRBJ1-2, with unresolved D. This CDR3 has 14 amino acids. Germline V gene sequence: CDR1 MNHEY, CDR2 SVGAGI. Between the trimmed V and J ends, which lost 5 bases and 4 bases, there was a span of 14 bases. CDR3 protein: CASSDPATPYGYTF. The CDR3 region has the DNA TGTGCCAGCAGTGATCCGGCAACACCCTATGGCTACACCTTC.

This rearrangement joins TRBV5-8 to TRBJ2-7; 10 nucleotides line up with TRBD1. Germline trimming cut 4 bases from V and 6 bases from J; bases unmatched to any gene: 4. The V gene's germline CDR1 is SGHTS and CDR2 YDEGEE. This CDR3 has 13 amino acids. CDR3 amino acids: CASSPGQGFEQYF. CDR3 bases: TGTGCCAGCAGCCCGGGACAGGGGTTCGAGCAGTACTTC.

The chain has TRBV7-2 and TRBJ1-2, with D perhaps TRBD1 (5 bases). CDR3 size: 14 residues. Deletions cut 1 base from V and 4 bases from J, with 10 bases between. Germline CDR1 and CDR2: SGHTA and FQGNSA. CDR3 DNA sequence: TGTGCCAGCAGCTTAGGGGGCAGCGGCTATGGCTACACCTTC. Its translation: CASSLGGSGYGYTF.

This chain uses TRBV6-1 with TRBJ1-2; the match to TRBD1 covers 8 bases. The CDR3 totals 13 residues. V was pared by 6 bases and J by 2 bases, with 2 bases of the junction left unmatched. CDR1 MNHNS and CDR2 SASEGT come from the germline V gene. CDR3 sequence (DNA): TGTGCCAGCAGAGCAGGGGGCAACTATGGCTACACCTTC. This encodes CASRAGGNYGYTF.

The V call is TRBV9, the J call TRBJ2-7, with TRBD1 matching over 11 bases. The CDR3 loop spans 14 amino acids. The germline V gene encodes CDR1 SGDLS and CDR2 YYNGEE. The V gene end was trimmed by 4 bases and the J gene end by 4 bases; junction bases not matched to a gene: 4. CDR3 sequence reads: CASSPGQGGYEQYF. CDR3 sequence (DNA): TGTGCCAGCAGCCCGGGACAGGGGGGATACGAGCAGTACTTC.

This sequence joins TRBV19 and TRBJ2-3; 9 bases match TRBD2. CDR1 and CDR2 from the germline V gene are LNHDA and SQIVND (reference sequence). V was clipped by 7 bases and J by 7 bases; unmatched bases: 12. CDR3 length: 15 amino acids. CDR3 sequence reads: CASTQTAGGPHTQYF. Written as DNA, the CDR3 is TGTGCCAGTACCCAAACGGCGGGAGGGCCGCATACGCAGTATTTT.

The J gene is TRBJ1-5, the V gene TRBV30, with D hard to call. With 0 bases removed from V and 3 bases from J, the gap between germline ends came to 9 bases. The CDR3 contains 14 residues. Germline lookup yields CDR1 GTSNPN and CDR2 SVGIG (reference sequence). CDR3 amino acids: CAWSVRAHNQPQHF. The CDR3 nucleotides read TGTGCCTGGAGTGTGAGGGCTCACAATCAGCCCCAGCATTTT.

This clone is a singleton in its sample. V is TRBV18 and J is TRBJ2-7; 9 positions agree with TRBD1. The CDR3 has 15 residues. V shed 1 base, J shed 5 bases, and the junction held 6 bases outside the gene matches. The V gene's germline CDR1 is KGHSH and CDR2 LQKENI. The CDR3 DNA reads TGTGCCAGCTCACCACTAAACAGGGGGCAACACGAGCAGTACTTC. This translates into CASSPLNRGQHEQYF.

The rearrangement uses TRBV11-1 and TRBJ2-3; no reliable D call. This CDR3 is 15 amino acids long. With 5 bases removed from V and 0 bases from J, the gap between germline ends came to 12 bases. Germline CDR1 is SGHAT and CDR2 is FQDESV (reference sequence). The CDR3 protein is CASSLRLRSTDTQYF. CDR3 DNA sequence: TGTGCCAGCAGCCTACGCCTCCGTAGCACAGATACGCAGTATTTT.

This rearrangement joins TRBV12-5 to TRBJ2-5; D ambiguous. Germline assignment: CDR1 LGHNT and CDR2 FRNRAP. This CDR3 has 12 amino acids. The ends were cut back, 1 base at V and 11 bases at J, with 11 bases in the middle. The CDR3 DNA follows: TGTGCTAGTGGTTTGGCCAACGCAGTTCAGTACTTC. As protein: CASGLANAVQYF.

V and J are TRBV11-2 and TRBJ2-1; D is ambiguous. Deletions cut 4 bases from V and 6 bases from J, with 19 bases between. CDR1 and CDR2 (germline): SGHAT, FQNNGV. This CDR3 is built from 16 residues. This chain's CDR3 is CASSSSRANQRNEQFF. The CDR3 nucleotides read TGTGCCAGCAGCTCTTCCCGGGCGAACCAGCGCAATGAGCAGTTCTTC.

The CDR3 bases are TGTGCCAGCAGCTCCGGGGAGGCTAGTGGCTACACCTTC. Translation gives CASSSGEASGYTF. This chain links TRBV11-3 with TRBJ1-2; D is unclear. This CDR3 is 13 amino acids long. CDR1 SGHNT and CDR2 YENEEA come from the germline V gene. V lost 4 bases to trimming and J lost 7 bases, with 13 bases between them.

This chain links TRBV5-1 with TRBJ2-3; 10 bases line up with TRBD2. Germline-derived CDR1 and CDR2 are SGHRS and YFSETQ. The CDR3 is 16 residues long. The J segment lost 4 bases and the V segment lost 5 bases, leaving 10 bases of the junction unmatched. CDR3 loop: CASSRAGGESADTQYF. In nucleotides, the CDR3 is TGCGCCAGCAGTCGAGCGGGAGGGGAATCCGCAGATACGCAGTATTTT.

The chain joins TRBV29-1 to TRBJ2-3; the match to TRBD2 covers 9 bases. Per the germline V gene, CDR1 is SQVTM and CDR2 is ANQGSEA. V was pared by 4 bases and J by 5 bases, with 10 bases of the junction left unmatched. CDR3 length: 15 residues. CDR3 coding DNA: TGCAGCGTTGTTCTCCTAGCGGGAAAGAGAGATACGCAGTATTTT. Translated, it gives CSVVLLAGKRDTQYF.

The DNA of the CDR3 is TGTGCCTGGAGTGACACGGGACACTTGAACACTGAAGCTTTCTTT. Residues: CAWSDTGHLNTEAFF. The V call is TRBV30, the J call TRBJ1-1, with D possibly being TRBD1 (6 bases). V was cut by 1 base and J by 0 bases, with 12 bases left in between. This CDR3 has 15 residues. CDR1 is GTSNPN, CDR2 SVGIG, per germline (reference sequence). Supplemented by reference TRBV30 and TRBJ1-1, the full variable domain reads SQTIHQWPATLVQPVGSPLSLECTVEGTSNPNLYWYRQAAGRGLQLLFYSVGIGQISSEVPQNLSASRPQDRQFILSSKKLLLSDSGFYLCAWSDTGHLNTEAFFGQGTRLTVV.

This clone was found once. The chain combines TRBV11-2 with TRBJ1-1; maybe TRBD1 (6 bases). The germline V gene has CDR1 SGHAT and CDR2 FQNNGV. The ends were cut back, 0 bases at V and 11 bases at J, with 13 bases in the middle. The CDR3 is 13 amino acids. CDR3 residues: CASSLDQGRSAFF. The DNA of the CDR3 is TGTGCCAGCAGCTTAGATCAGGGGCGCTCGGCTTTCTTT. The complete variable domain, with remaining parts taken from reference TRBV11-2 and TRBJ1-1, reads EAGVAQSPRYKIIEKRQSVAFWCNPISGHATLYWYQQILGQGPKLLIQFQNNGVVDDSQLPKDRFSAERLKGVDSTLKIQPAKLEDSAVYLCASSLDQGRSAFFGQGTRLTVV.

This chain connects TRBV14 to TRBJ2-1, with 9 bases fitting TRBD1. Losses at the gene ends were 4 bases for V and 6 bases for J; bases not matched to a gene: 10. The CDR3 extends over 16 amino acids. Germline V gene data show CDR1 as SGHDN and CDR2 as FVKESK. The CDR3 sequence: CASSRWTGTGSNEQFF. The CDR3 DNA reads TGTGCCAGCAGCCGATGGACCGGGACAGGGAGCAATGAGCAGTTCTTC.

The rearrangement uses TRBV9 and TRBJ2-1; D unclear. This CDR3 spans 14 amino acids. V lost 0 bases to trimming and J lost 6 bases, with 10 bases between them. CDR1 is SGDLS and CDR2 is YYNGEE in the germline V gene. In nucleotides, the CDR3 is TGTGCCAGCAGCGTAGAACCGACGATCAATGAGCAGTTCTTC. Protein: CASSVEPTINEQFF.

This CDR3 is CATKSELAGGAQFF. CDR3 DNA sequence: TGTGCCACCAAATCCGAGCTAGCGGGAGGCGCTCAGTTCTTC. V and J are TRBV15 and TRBJ2-1, with TRBD2 matching 11 bases. CDR3 length equals 14 residues. J was trimmed by 13 bases and V by 7 bases; bases with no gene match: 12. Germline CDR1 LNHNV, CDR2 YYDKDF (reference sequence).

V is TRBV7-2 and J is TRBJ2-7, with D hard to call. The CDR3 consists of 13 residues. Trimming took off 5 bases at V and 4 bases at J, with 12 bases between the two ends. CDR1 and CDR2 (germline): SGHTA, FQGNSA. Written as DNA, the CDR3 is TGTGCCAGCAGCGTGAAACGAGCGTACGAGCAGTACTTC. It codes for CASSVKRAYEQYF.

J is TRBJ2-5 and V is TRBV7-3, with D maybe TRBD1 (5 bases). CDR3 length equals 13 residues. Between the trimmed V and J ends, which lost 1 base and 6 bases, there was a span of 9 bases. Germline CDR1 is SGHTA and CDR2 is FQGTGA. The CDR3 region is CASSLRPGQTQYF. CDR3 nucleotide sequence: TGTGCCAGCAGCTTAAGGCCAGGGCAGACCCAGTACTTC.

The genes are TRBV2 and TRBJ1-1; the D gene is possibly TRBD1 (6 bases). CDR1 and CDR2 from the germline V gene are SNHLY and FYNNEI. The CDR3 runs 14 residues. With 6 bases removed from V and 2 bases from J, the gap between germline ends came to 13 bases. CDR3: CASSRQELNTEAFF. The CDR3 nucleotides are TGTGCCAGCAGCAGACAGGAGCTCAACACTGAAGCTTTCTTT.